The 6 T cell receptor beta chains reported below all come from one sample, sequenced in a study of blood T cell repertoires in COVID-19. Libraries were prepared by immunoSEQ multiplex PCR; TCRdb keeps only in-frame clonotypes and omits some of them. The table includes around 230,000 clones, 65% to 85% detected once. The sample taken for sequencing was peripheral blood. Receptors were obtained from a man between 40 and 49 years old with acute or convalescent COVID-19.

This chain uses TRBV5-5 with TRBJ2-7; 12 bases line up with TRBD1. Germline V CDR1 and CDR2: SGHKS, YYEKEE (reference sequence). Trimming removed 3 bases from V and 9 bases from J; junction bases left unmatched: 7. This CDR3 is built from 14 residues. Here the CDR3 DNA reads TGTGCCAGCAGCTCCGGGACAGGGGGCAGTGGGCAGTACTTC. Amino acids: CASSSGTGGSGQYF.

The CDR3 DNA is TGTGCCATAAGGACAGGGAGCCGCACCGGGGAGCTGTTTTTT. Encoded protein: CAIRTGSRTGELFF. The genes are TRBV10-3 and TRBJ2-2; 8 positions agree with TRBD1. With 9 bases clipped from V and 4 bases from J, the junction kept 7 bases outside the gene matches. The germline V gene encodes CDR1 ENHRY and CDR2 SYGVKD. CDR3 length equals 14 residues.

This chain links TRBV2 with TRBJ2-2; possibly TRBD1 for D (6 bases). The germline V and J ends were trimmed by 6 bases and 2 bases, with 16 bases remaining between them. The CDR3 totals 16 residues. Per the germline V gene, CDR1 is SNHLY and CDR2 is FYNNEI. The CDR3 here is CASRILGGFNTGELFF. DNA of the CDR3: TGTGCCAGCAGGATTTTAGGGGGATTTAACACCGGGGAGCTGTTTTTT.

CDR3 in DNA: TGTGCCAGCAGCCAGGACAGGCGAACCTACGAGCAGTACTTC. The encoded protein is CASSQDRRTYEQYF. The chain links TRBV14 to TRBJ2-7, with 7 bases lining up with TRBD1. With V trimmed by 3 bases and J by 2 bases, 4 bases remained unmatched. There are 14 residues in the CDR3. CDR1 and CDR2 (germline): SGHDN, FVKESK.

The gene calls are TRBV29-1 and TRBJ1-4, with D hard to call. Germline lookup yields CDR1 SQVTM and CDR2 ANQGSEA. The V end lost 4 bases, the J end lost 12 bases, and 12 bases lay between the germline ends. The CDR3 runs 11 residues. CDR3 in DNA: TGCAGCGTTGGGGGAGGCGAAGAACTGTTTTTT. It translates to CSVGGGEELFF. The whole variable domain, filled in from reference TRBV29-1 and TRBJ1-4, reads SAVISQKPSRDICQRGTSLTIQCQVDSQVTMMFWYRQQPGQSLTLIATANQGSEATYESGFVIDKFPISRPNLTFSTLTVSNMSPEDSSIYLCSVGGGEELFFGSGTQLSVL.

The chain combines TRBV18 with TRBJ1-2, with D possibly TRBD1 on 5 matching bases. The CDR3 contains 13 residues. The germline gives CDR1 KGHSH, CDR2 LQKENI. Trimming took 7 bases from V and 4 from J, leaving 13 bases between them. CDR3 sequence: CASYIDSGYGYTF. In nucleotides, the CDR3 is TGTGCCAGCTACATCGACAGTGGCTATGGCTACACCTTC.